The following is a T cell receptor (beta chain) sequence with its context. Antigen unknown. TCRdb keeps only in-frame clones here, not all; method: immunoSEQ multiplex PCR. The sample includes 120,000 or so clones, around 90% of them seen just once. Germline V CDR1 and CDR2: SGHRS, YFSETQ. V lost 3 bases and J lost 0, with 5 bases in between. This CDR3 contains 13 residues. The data were taken from a study of cytomegalovirus exposure and HLA in healthy donors. Background on the study: The roughly 120 validation repertoires and the 650 to 850 first-cohort repertoires shared a platform, a later analysis reported. Study-wide points: Across donors, most TCRs were seen rarely, yet some public ones were widespread.

The chain joins TRBV5-1 to TRBJ2-3, with D hard to call. Sequenced material: PBMCs. This sequence originates from a woman under 30 in good health and CMV-seronegative. CDR3 residues: CASSSPSTDTQYF. For the CDR3, the DNA is TGCGCCAGCAGCTCCCCTAGCACAGATACGCAGTATTTT.